This TCR beta chain was retrieved from a study of memory CD4+ T cells and cytomegalovirus serostatus (dated by TCRdb to between 2017 and 2020). Background on the whole study: The approximately 35 healthy Belgian adults in the cohort included 9 who were CMV seropositive and approximately 25 who were CMV seronegative. To replicate a published TCR-based CMV serostatus classifier, the study sequenced CD4+ memory TCRbeta repertoires from a Belgian cohort whose cytomegalovirus serostatus was known. The paper's findings and limits, for the study overall: Of around 160 previously reported CMV-associated TCRbeta sequences, some 67 appeared in the CD4+ memory repertoires, each in one to five individuals. A median bootstrapped AUC of roughly 0.95 with a 95% CI of 0.76-1.00 was achieved on the Belgian cohort by the original-framework classifier. For predicting CMV serostatus, the median bootstrapped AUC was roughly 0.96 using the original framework and 0.91 using a US-trained random forest. The results were interpreted as suggesting that the CMV-associated TCR signature is largely present in the CD4+ memory repertoire. Only CD4+CD45RO+ memory cells were sequenced, in contrast to the original study, which included naive and memory CD4+ and CD8+ populations.

Single viable CD3+CD4+CD8-CD45RO+ cells were sorted as memory CD4+ T cells on a FACSAria II. CMV serostatus was determined using a Roche Elecsys assay that detects serum IgG against CMV pp150, pp28, p38 and p52. After the samples were thawed, total CD4+ T cells were enriched through positive selection using CD4 magnetic microbeads. Samples originated from another study that specifically interrogated the CD4+ T cell memory repertoire. Peripheral blood mononuclear cells were isolated and cryopreserved according to standard operating procedures, and serum was kept at -80 degrees C. CD3-PerCP (BW264/56), CD4-APC (RPA-T4), CD45RO-PE (UCHT1) and CD8-Pacific Orange (3B5) antibodies were used for staining, and non-viable cells were excluded with Sytox blue. Genomic DNA was extracted from sorted cells with the Quick-DNA Microprep Kit. Amplification of TCRbeta DNA was done with the immunoSEQ hsTCRbeta kit, following the protocol from the manufacturer. TCRbeta libraries were sequenced on an Illumina MiSeq instrument. As for how the authors treated the data: After out-of-frame sequences were removed, 2,204,828 distinct TCRbeta sequences remained, averaging around 67,000 per individual. Each individual was scored according to the count of over 150 previously reported CMV-associated TCRbeta sequences and the total productive distinct TCRbeta count. A beta-binomial model was reimplemented in Python, and scikit-learn random forests with default parameters were trained on data from the US cohort. Classifier performance on the Belgian cohort was summarized as median AUC with percentile confidence intervals over 10,000 bootstrap iterations. TCRdb stores this immuneACCESS table with in-frame sequences only. Part of the clones is absent; in the studies checked, under half of the shortfall reflects unresolved V genes, and no reason is known for the rest. V, J and clone size are taken as reported in that table, and D and trimming were inferred from the DNA itself. Within this sample are some 65,000 clones, with over 60% of them counted one time only. Of the sample, approximately 0.54% is held by the ten largest clones.

CDR1 is given as MDHEN and CDR2 as SYDVKM, both from the germline V gene. The junction shows trimming of 6 bases on V and 7 bases on J, and the gene matches do not reach 8 bases of it. There are 14 amino acids in the CDR3, from cysteine to phenylalanine inclusive. Only CDR3 DNA is held: 42 bases, read in frame from base 1. About this clone: No cognate antigen has been identified for it. Within one base of it there is no much larger clone, and no base qualities were kept.

The sample taken for sequencing was memory CD4+ T cells from blood. This receptor chain uses TRBV28 and TRBJ1-1; TRBD1 matches 10 bases in the middle. The source of this sequence is an adult in good health and CMV-seronegative. Some clones in this sample may be carry-over from other donors' samples. The DNA sequence is as follows: TGTGCCAGCAGGGGAGGGGACAGGGGACTTGAAGCTTTCTTT. Translated, this is CASRGGDRGLEAFF.